This passage covers 16 T cell receptor beta chains from one sample sequenced in a study of blood T cell repertoires in COVID-19. The method was immunoSEQ multiplex PCR; TCRdb's version includes in-frame clones alone and lacks a portion of them. The data contain 90,000 or so clones, 91% of them singletons. Sequencing was performed on peripheral blood. These receptors came from a human donor with active COVID-19. The donor label of this sample is uncertain.

The chain has TRBV21-1 and TRBJ1-5. TRBV21-1 counts as a pseudogene. This CDR3 spans 15 amino acids. The CDR3 coding sequence is TGTGCCAGCAGCAAAGCTTATGACGAGAGGCAGCCCCAGCATTTT. The encoded protein is CASSKAYDERQPQHF.

The rearrangement links TRBV25-1 to TRBJ2-3; D perhaps matches TRBD1 (6 bases). Germline CDR1 MGHDK, CDR2 SYGVNS. Trimming shortened V by 2 bases and J by 3 bases, and 12 bases separated the two germline ends. CDR3 length: 15 residues. CDR3 nucleotide sequence: TGTGCCAGCAGTGAACGGGACGGGACAACAGATACGCAGTATTTT. Residues: CASSERDGTTDTQYF. The whole variable domain, filled in from reference TRBV25-1 and TRBJ2-3, reads EADIYQTPRYLVIGTGKKITLECSQTMGHDKMYWYQQDPGMELHLIHYSYGVNSTEKGDLSSESTVSRIRTEHFPLTLESARPSHTSQYLCASSERDGTTDTQYFGPGTRLTVL.

This rearrangement joins TRBV4-1 to TRBJ2-7, with 8 bases fitting TRBD1. Germline V gene data show CDR1 as MGHRA and CDR2 as YSYEKL. Germline trimming cut 2 bases from V and 4 bases from J; bases unmatched to any gene: 7. CDR3 length equals 15 residues. The CDR3 loop is CASSQPGTGHYEQYF. The CDR3 nucleotides are TGCGCCAGCAGCCAACCCGGGACAGGACATTACGAGCAGTACTTC.

CDR3 region: CASSPRTGSTEAFF. In nucleotides, the CDR3 is TGTGCCAGCAGTCCACGGACAGGGAGCACTGAAGCTTTCTTT. This sequence joins TRBV27 and TRBJ1-1; 8 nucleotides line up with TRBD1. CDR1 is MNHEY, CDR2 SMNVEV, per germline (reference sequence). V lost 5 bases to trimming and J lost 4 bases; unmatched junction nucleotides: 6. This CDR3 region has 14 residues.

The chain has TRBV5-5 and TRBJ1-1; D gene uncertain. Germline CDR1 SGHKS, CDR2 YYEKEE (reference sequence). The CDR3 extends over 13 amino acids. The V end lost 4 bases, the J end lost 8 bases, and 15 bases lay between the germline ends. The CDR3: CASSLRLPREAFF. The DNA for the CDR3 is TGTGCCAGCAGCCTACGCTTGCCAAGAGAAGCTTTCTTT.

DNA for the CDR3: TGTGCCAGCAGTTTAGCAGGTTTCCAGAGGGCTTTCTTT. Translation: CASSLAGFQRAFF. V is TRBV12-3 or TRBV12-4 and J is TRBJ1-1; D unresolved. The CDR3 consists of 13 residues. V was shortened by 0 bases and J by 11 bases, with 13 bases between the two germline ends.

This clone was detected a few times. The chain combines TRBV2 with TRBJ1-5; 9 bases align to TRBD1. Trimming at V came to 3 bases and at J to 3 bases, leaving 3 bases not matched to a gene. CDR1 SNHLY and CDR2 FYNNEI come from the germline V gene. CDR3 length: 15 amino acids. The CDR3 loop reads CASSEGTGNNQPQHF. CDR3 sequence (DNA): TGTGCCAGCAGTGAGGGGACAGGGAACAATCAGCCCCAGCATTTT.

The chain carries TRBV2 and TRBJ2-7; 7 positions agree with TRBD2. This CDR3 has 15 residues. With V trimmed by 3 bases and J by 2 bases, 7 bases remained unmatched. CDR1 and CDR2 from the germline V gene are SNHLY and FYNNEI. CDR3 sequence reads: CASSDMASGAYEQYF. In DNA, the CDR3 is TGTGCCAGCAGTGATATGGCTAGCGGCGCCTACGAGCAGTACTTC.

The chain employs TRBV5-1 and TRBJ2-7; TRBD2 matches 8 bases. V was pared by 4 bases and J by 4 bases, with 22 bases of the junction left unmatched. The CDR3 runs 19 residues. Germline assignment: CDR1 SGHRS and CDR2 YFSETQ. CDR3 sequence: CASSPRVAGPYSQVYEQYF. The CDR3, as DNA: TGCGCCAGCAGCCCCCGGGTAGCGGGGCCGTACTCGCAGGTTTACGAGCAGTACTTC. Full variable domain (remainder filled in from reference TRBV5-1 and TRBJ2-7): KAGVTQTPRYLIKTRGQQVTLSCSPISGHRSVSWYQQTPGQGLQFLFEYFSETQRNKGNFPGRFSGRQFSNSRSEMNVSTLELGDSALYLCASSPRVAGPYSQVYEQYFGPGTRLTVT.

The chain carries TRBV7-9 and TRBJ1-6; D may be TRBD1 (5 bases). The V gene's germline CDR1 is SEHNR and CDR2 FQNEAQ (reference sequence). Trimming removed 5 bases at V and 9 bases at J, with 17 bases between. This CDR3 contains 15 residues. The CDR3, as DNA: TGTGCCAGCAGCCGGACGACAGTCCTTGTTTCACCCCTCCACTTT. It translates to CASSRTTVLVSPLHF. The full variable domain, completed using reference TRBV7-9 and TRBJ1-6, is DTGVSQNPRHKITKRGQNVTFRCDPISEHNRLYWYRQTLGQGPEFLTYFQNEAQLEKSRLLSDRFSAERPKGSFSTLEIQRTEQGDSAMYLCASSRTTVLVSPLHFGNGTRLTVT.

CDR3 sequence reads: CASKLLQGHQPQHF. The CDR3, as DNA: TGTGCCAGTAAACTCTTACAGGGGCATCAGCCCCAGCATTTT. The V gene is TRBV19, the J gene TRBJ1-5; TRBD1 matches 7 bases. Trimming at V came to 7 bases and at J to 5 bases, leaving 8 bases not matched to a gene. This CDR3 contains 14 residues. Per germline, CDR1 LNHDA and CDR2 SQIVND (reference sequence).

The V and J genes are TRBV10-3 and TRBJ2-7; no clear D. This CDR3 spans 11 amino acids. Germline V gene lookup returns CDR1 ENHRY and CDR2 SYGVKD. Trimming left V 4 bases short and J 6 bases short, with 7 bases between. The DNA of the CDR3 is TGTGCCATCAGTGTCGGTTCCGAGCAGTACTTC. Protein sequence: CAISVGSEQYF.

This chain uses TRBV4-1 with TRBJ2-1, with 10 bases lining up with TRBD1. J was trimmed by 5 bases and V by 4 bases; bases with no gene match: 5. Germline V CDR1 and CDR2: MGHRA, YSYEKL. The CDR3 runs to 15 residues. The CDR3 loop reads CASSRPGTGDNEQFF. Here the CDR3 DNA reads TGCGCCAGCAGCCGTCCCGGGACAGGGGACAATGAGCAGTTCTTC.

The genes are TRBV11-3 and TRBJ2-3; 9 bases are a match to TRBD1. This CDR3 has 13 residues. The J segment lost 9 bases and the V segment lost 3 bases, leaving 4 bases of the junction unmatched. Germline V CDR1 and CDR2: SGHNT, YENEEA. The CDR3 DNA is TGTGCCAGCAGCTTCGTAACAGGGGGCACGCAGTATTTT. It translates to CASSFVTGGTQYF.

The chain recombines TRBV2 with TRBJ2-3, with TRBD1 identical over 7 bases. The CDR3 spans 14 residues. J was trimmed by 2 bases and V by 8 bases; bases with no gene match: 7. Germline V gene sequence: CDR1 SNHLY, CDR2 FYNNEI. In DNA form, the CDR3 reads TGTGCCAGCGCCCGGGACAGCAACACAGATACGCAGTATTTT. Translated, it gives CASARDSNTDTQYF.

The rearrangement links TRBV28 to TRBJ1-5; D is unclear. There are 15 residues in the CDR3. CDR1 and CDR2 from the germline V gene are MDHEN and SYDVKM. Deletions cut 6 bases from V and 0 bases from J, with 12 bases between. CDR3 amino acids: CASSYSRNSNQPQHF. CDR3 in DNA: TGTGCCAGCAGCTATAGCCGTAATAGCAATCAGCCCCAGCATTTT.